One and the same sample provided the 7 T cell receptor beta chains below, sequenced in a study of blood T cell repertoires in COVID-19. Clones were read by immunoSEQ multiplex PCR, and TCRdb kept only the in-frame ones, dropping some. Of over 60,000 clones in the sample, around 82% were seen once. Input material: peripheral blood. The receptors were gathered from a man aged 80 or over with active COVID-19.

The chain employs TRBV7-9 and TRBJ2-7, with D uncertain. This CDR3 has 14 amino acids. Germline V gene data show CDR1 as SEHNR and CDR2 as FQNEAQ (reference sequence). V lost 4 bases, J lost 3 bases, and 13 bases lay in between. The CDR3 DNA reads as TGTGCCAGCAGCTCTGATAGACGGAGCTACGAGCAGTACTTC. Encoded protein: CASSSDRRSYEQYF.

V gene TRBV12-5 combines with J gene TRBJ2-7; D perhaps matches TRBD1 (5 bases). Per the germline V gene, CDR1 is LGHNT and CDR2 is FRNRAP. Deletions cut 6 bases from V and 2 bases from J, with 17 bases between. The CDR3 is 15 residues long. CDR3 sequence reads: CASGTLWGTTYEQYF. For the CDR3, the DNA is TGTGCTAGTGGGACGTTGTGGGGCACAACCTACGAGCAGTACTTC.

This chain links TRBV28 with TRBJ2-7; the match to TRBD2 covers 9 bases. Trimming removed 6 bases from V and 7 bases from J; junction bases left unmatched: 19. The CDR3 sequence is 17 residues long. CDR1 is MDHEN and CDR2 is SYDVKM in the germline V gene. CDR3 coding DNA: TGTGCCAGCAGACCCGACTCCAGGGAGGTAGCGGGAGAGGAGCAGTACTTC. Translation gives CASRPDSREVAGEEQYF.

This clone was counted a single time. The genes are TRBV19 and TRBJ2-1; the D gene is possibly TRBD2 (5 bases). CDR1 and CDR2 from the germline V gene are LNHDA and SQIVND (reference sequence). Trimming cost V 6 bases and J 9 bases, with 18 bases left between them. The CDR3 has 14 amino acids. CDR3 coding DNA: TGTGCCAGTAGCCCAGGAAACGGGGTTAGTGAGCAGTTCTTC. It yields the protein CASSPGNGVSEQFF.

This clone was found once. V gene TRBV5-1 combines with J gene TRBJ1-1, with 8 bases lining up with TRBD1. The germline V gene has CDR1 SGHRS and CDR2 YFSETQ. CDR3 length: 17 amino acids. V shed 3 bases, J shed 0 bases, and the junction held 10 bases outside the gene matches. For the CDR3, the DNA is TGCGCCAGCAGCTGGGGATGGACAGGGAAGGTGAACACTGAAGCTTTCTTT. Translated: CASSWGWTGKVNTEAFF. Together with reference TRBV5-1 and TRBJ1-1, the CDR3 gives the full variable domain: KAGVTQTPRYLIKTRGQQVTLSCSPISGHRSVSWYQQTPGQGLQFLFEYFSETQRNKGNFPGRFSGRQFSNSRSEMNVSTLELGDSALYLCASSWGWTGKVNTEAFFGQGTRLTVV.

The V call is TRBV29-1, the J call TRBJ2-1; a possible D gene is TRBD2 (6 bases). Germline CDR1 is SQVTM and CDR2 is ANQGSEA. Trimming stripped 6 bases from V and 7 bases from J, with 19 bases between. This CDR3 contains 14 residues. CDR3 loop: CSVGDGGVSNEQFF. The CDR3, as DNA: TGCAGCGTAGGTGACGGGGGAGTTTCGAATGAGCAGTTCTTC.

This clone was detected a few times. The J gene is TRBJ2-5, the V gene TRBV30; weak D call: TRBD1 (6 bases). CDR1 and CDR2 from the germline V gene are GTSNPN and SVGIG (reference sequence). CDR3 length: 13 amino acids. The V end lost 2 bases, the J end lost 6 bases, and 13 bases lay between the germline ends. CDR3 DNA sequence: TGTGCCTGGAGTCAGGTAGGGACAAAGACCCAGTACTTC. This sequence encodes CAWSQVGTKTQYF.